The source of this T cell receptor (beta chain) is a study of blood T cell repertoires in COVID-19. Study background: Samples of COVID-19 (acute and convalescent) were obtained from the United States, Italy and Spain.

Clones were read by immunoSEQ multiplex PCR, and TCRdb kept only the in-frame ones, dropping some. The table has roughly 150,000 clones, around 91% seen once; the top ten hold just over 3%. The length of the CDR3 is 14 residues. CDR1 and CDR2 (germline): KGHDR, SFDVKD. V was pared by 5 bases and J by 2 bases, with 10 bases between. This clonotype was sampled from a woman in her fifties or sixties with active COVID-19. The chain links TRBV24-1 to TRBJ2-3; possible D gene TRBD2, 5 bases. The sample consisted of peripheral blood. CDR3 in amino acids: CATSGEAVTDTQYF. In DNA form, the CDR3 reads TGTGCCACCAGTGGAGAAGCGGTCACAGATACGCAGTATTTT.